The clone carrying this T cell receptor beta chain was picked up one time. This record belongs to a study of blood T cell repertoires in COVID-19. Study context: Samples came from the United States, Italy and Spain, spanning acute and convalescent COVID-19. The analysed material was cDNA or gDNA that came from T cells, B-cell-depleted T cells, or PBMCs.

CDR1 and CDR2 from the germline V gene are SGHRS and YFSETQ. V shed 1 base and J shed 4 bases, with 8 bases lying between them. The CDR3 has 13 amino acids. Per the original data handling: Amplifying reference gene primers gave estimates of nucleated cell counts. Measured with immunoSEQ multiplex PCR; TCRdb has only the in-frame clones, and not every one. The DNA gave D and trimming, while V, J and clone size come from that table. Of fewer than 130,000 clones listed, over 65% are singletons. The sequence came from a woman of 80 years or more with acute or convalescent COVID-19. Sequenced sample: peripheral blood. This sequence joins TRBV5-1 and TRBJ1-2; no clear D. The CDR3 loop reads CASSLKAAYGYTF. The CDR3 coding sequence is TGCGCCAGCAGCTTGAAGGCGGCCTATGGCTACACCTTC. The variable domain in full, completed from reference TRBV5-1 and TRBJ1-2, reads KAGVTQTPRYLIKTRGQQVTLSCSPISGHRSVSWYQQTPGQGLQFLFEYFSETQRNKGNFPGRFSGRQFSNSRSEMNVSTLELGDSALYLCASSLKAAYGYTFGSGTRLTVV.